The next 27 T cell receptor beta chains were all read from a single sample in a study of T cells after yellow fever vaccination. TCRdb reanalysed the 5' RACE reads using MiXCR and keeps one entry per CDR3 protein. Among 250,000 to 400,000 distinct CDR3 sequences listed, over 3.5% were seen once. This sample comprised PBMCs, obtained 5 days after the yellow fever booster vaccination. These receptors were collected from a man younger than 35 who received the YFV17D yellow fever vaccine.

This clonotype occurred a few times. The chain uses TRBV7-2 and TRBJ2-1; 10 bases are shared with TRBD2. The ends lost 5 bases at V and 2 bases at J; junction bases unmatched: 12. Per the germline V gene, CDR1 is SGHTA and CDR2 is FQGNSA. The CDR3 covers 18 residues. CDR3 residues: CASSHSPVTSGAYNEQFF. As DNA, the CDR3 is TGTGCCAGCAGCCACTCCCCCGTTACTAGCGGGGCCTACAATGAGCAGTTCTTC.

V gene TRBV21-1 combines with J gene TRBJ2-7; the table's TRBD1 call for D was not verified on the DNA. TRBV21-1 is termed a pseudogene. This CDR3 is built from 15 residues. In nucleotides, the CDR3 is TGTGCCAGCAGCAAAGAAACTGGACAGGGCTACGAGCAGTACGTC. It encodes CASSKETGQGYEQYV.

This clonotype was counted many times. V is TRBV7-9 and J is TRBJ2-5; D call uncertain. Deletions cut 3 bases from V and 0 bases from J, with 5 bases between. Germline CDR1 SEHNR, CDR2 FQNEAQ (reference sequence). This CDR3 comprises 13 residues. CDR3 DNA sequence: TGTGCCAGCAGCTTCACGTACCAAGAGACCCAGTACTTC. As protein: CASSFTYQETQYF.

V is TRBV5-1 and J is TRBJ2-3, with a tentative D call TRBD2 (5 bases). Looked up from germline, CDR1 is SGHRS and CDR2 is YFSETQ. CDR3 length: 14 amino acids. Trimming left V 0 bases short and J 9 bases short, with 14 bases between. This chain's CDR3 is CASSLGPEAGTQYF. CDR3 coding DNA: TGCGCCAGCAGCTTGGGCCCGGAGGCCGGCACGCAGTATTTT.

This clonotype appeared many times. The chain links TRBV10-3 to TRBJ2-7; the match to TRBD1 covers 7 bases. V lost 7 bases and J lost 3; bases outside the gene matches: 9. This CDR3 region has 14 residues. CDR1 is ENHRY, CDR2 SYGVKD, per germline. The CDR3 here is CAIMKQGQHYEQYF. The CDR3 DNA sequence: TGTGCCATCATGAAACAGGGGCAGCACTACGAGCAGTACTTC.

Ten or more counts support this clonotype. The rearrangement joins TRBV6-2 or TRBV6-3 to TRBJ1-1; no firm D call. Trimming shortened V by 2 bases and J by 6 bases, and 10 bases separated the two germline ends. This CDR3 is built from 13 residues. CDR1 and CDR2 from the germline V gene are MNHEY and SVGEGT. The CDR3 reads CASSYLRGPEAFF. Here the CDR3 DNA reads TGTGCCAGCAGTTACCTAAGAGGACCTGAAGCTTTCTTT.

Ten or more counts support this clonotype. The chain combines TRBV7-2 with TRBJ2-7; 10 positions match TRBD1. The CDR3 length is 15 residues. The V segment lost 5 bases and the J segment 6 bases; nucleotides outside the gene matches: 10. Germline CDR1 reads SGHTA; CDR2 reads FQGNSA. This chain's CDR3 is CASSNPDRGRFEQYF. DNA for the CDR3: TGTGCCAGCAGCAATCCTGACAGGGGGCGCTTCGAGCAGTACTTC.

This clonotype was detected only a few times. The V call is TRBV4-3, the J call TRBJ1-2; the match to TRBD1 covers 7 bases. The junction had 7 bases not matched to a gene; V was cut back by 3 bases and J by 3 bases. CDR1 and CDR2 from the germline V gene are LGHNA and YSLEER. The CDR3 totals 15 residues. The CDR3 bases are TGCGCCAGCAGCCAGTTACAGGGGACCCACTATGGCTACACCTTC. Translating it yields CASSQLQGTHYGYTF.

This chain joins TRBV28 and TRBJ1-2; 7 bases are shared with TRBD1. V lost 6 bases to trimming and J lost 4 bases; unmatched junction nucleotides: 8. Per the germline V gene, CDR1 is MDHEN and CDR2 is SYDVKM. The CDR3 has 14 residues. For the CDR3, the DNA is TGTGCCAGCAGGCGTACAGGGGTTGGCTATGGCTACACCTTC. Translating it yields CASRRTGVGYGYTF.

This clonotype was seen more than once but under ten times. The chain recombines TRBV27 with TRBJ1-6, with no clear D. Germline CDR1 is MNHEY and CDR2 is SMNVEV (reference sequence). V was cut by 4 bases and J by 7 bases, with 5 bases left in between. This CDR3 is 12 amino acids long. The CDR3: CASSYWNSPLHF. The CDR3, as DNA: TGTGCCAGCAGTTATTGGAATTCACCCCTCCACTTT.

This clonotype was observed many times. This CDR3 is CASSTGQSYEQYF. In DNA, the CDR3 is TGCGCCAGCAGCACGGGACAGTCCTACGAGCAGTACTTC. V gene TRBV5-1 combines with J gene TRBJ2-7; 7 nucleotides align to TRBD1. The CDR3 is 13 amino acids. Trimming cost V 4 bases and J 1 base; bases outside gene matches: 2. Germline values: CDR1 SGHRS, CDR2 YFSETQ.

This chain joins TRBV20-1 and TRBJ2-3, with D perhaps TRBD2 (6 bases). Trimming shortened V by 1 base and J by 0 bases, and 14 bases separated the two germline ends. This CDR3 has 16 amino acids. Germline lookup yields CDR1 DFQATT and CDR2 SNEGSKA (reference sequence). This chain's CDR3 is CSARGFGGPSTDTQYF. The DNA for the CDR3 is TGCAGTGCTAGAGGGTTCGGGGGACCCAGCACAGATACGCAGTATTTT.

The table lists this clonotype with many counts. The V call is TRBV27, the J call TRBJ2-1, with 7 positions matching TRBD1. V shed 6 bases, J shed 6 bases, and the junction held 2 bases outside the gene matches. The CDR3 spans 12 residues. CDR1 is MNHEY and CDR2 is SMNVEV in the germline V gene (reference sequence). Here the CDR3 reads CASSTGVNEQFF. CDR3 sequence (DNA): TGTGCCAGCAGCACAGGGGTCAATGAGCAGTTCTTC.

This clonotype was seen repeatedly, ten times or more. The gene calls are TRBV7-6 and TRBJ2-7; tentatively, D is TRBD2 (5 bases). Germline CDR1 and CDR2: SGHVS and FNYEAQ. Trimming took off 1 base at V and 0 bases at J, with 16 bases between the two ends. The CDR3 is made up of 17 amino acids. CDR3 residues: CASSLGGGRHSSYEQYF. Here the CDR3 DNA reads TGTGCCAGCAGCTTAGGCGGTGGGAGACACAGCTCCTACGAGCAGTACTTC.

In its sample, this clonotype was seen a few times. The rearrangement joins TRBV15 to TRBJ1-3; D gene unclear. Per the germline V gene, CDR1 is LNHNV and CDR2 is YYDKDF (reference sequence). The V end was cut by 1 base, the J end by 0 bases, with 10 bases between. The CDR3 contains 16 residues. The chain's CDR3 is CATSRAEGASGNTIYF. In DNA form, the CDR3 reads TGTGCCACCAGCAGAGCCGAGGGTGCCTCTGGAAACACCATATATTTT.

In this sample, this clonotype turned up a few times. The chain is built from TRBV7-3 and TRBJ2-5; 7 bases are shared with TRBD2. Germline CDR1 SGHTA, CDR2 FQGTGA. The CDR3 spans 15 residues. The J segment lost 5 bases and the V segment lost 5 bases, leaving 11 bases of the junction unmatched. The CDR3 spells CASSPGLGGYETQYF. DNA for the CDR3: TGTGCCAGCAGCCCAGGACTAGGAGGGTATGAGACCCAGTACTTC.

This clonotype showed up just a few times. This rearrangement joins TRBV4-3 to TRBJ2-3; 7 positions agree with TRBD2. V lost 0 bases and J lost 1; bases outside the gene matches: 4. Per the germline V gene, CDR1 is LGHNA and CDR2 is YSLEER. There are 16 residues in the CDR3. The CDR3 sequence is CASSQEAAGGTDTQYF. The CDR3 DNA reads as TGCGCCAGCAGCCAAGAGGCCGCGGGGGGCACAGATACGCAGTATTTT.

There are a few counts of this clonotype. The rearrangement joins TRBV20-1 to TRBJ1-2; D is uncertain. V was pared by 2 bases and J by 2 bases, with 9 bases between. CDR3 length equals 13 residues. Germline V gene data show CDR1 as DFQATT and CDR2 as SNEGSKA (reference sequence). The CDR3 sequence: CSARSEPNYGYTF. The CDR3 nucleotides read TGCAGTGCTAGATCGGAACCGAACTATGGCTACACCTTC.

This clonotype came up a few times. This chain joins TRBV6-1 and TRBJ2-1; 10 positions match TRBD2. Germline CDR1 MNHNS, CDR2 SASEGT. The ends lost 7 bases at V and 15 bases at J; junction bases unmatched: 9. The CDR3 has 12 residues. CDR3 coding DNA: TGTGCCAGCATACTGACCGGGACTAGCGCGTTCTTC. As protein: CASILTGTSAFF.

This clonotype was observed a handful of times. The gene calls are TRBV6-1 and TRBJ1-5; D gene ambiguous. Between the trimmed V and J ends, which lost 7 bases and 0 bases, there was a span of 16 bases. CDR1 MNHNS and CDR2 SASEGT come from the germline V gene. CDR3 length equals 16 residues. The CDR3 DNA reads TGTGCCAGCACTAAGGGATCCTCCTATAGCAATCAGCCCCAGCATTTT. Translated, it gives CASTKGSSYSNQPQHF.

This clonotype was counted at least ten times. The chain carries TRBV3-1 and TRBJ2-5; D uncertain. Germline V gene sequence: CDR1 LGHDT, CDR2 YNNKEL (reference sequence). Trimming removed 4 bases from V and 2 bases from J, with 8 bases in between. The CDR3 sequence is 13 residues long. The CDR3 DNA reads TGTGCCAGCAGCCCTAGTAGGCAAGAGACCCAGTACTTC. Protein sequence: CASSPSRQETQYF.

The V call is TRBV28, the J call TRBJ2-2; D ambiguous. The ends were cut back, 5 bases at V and 1 base at J, with 11 bases in the middle. The CDR3 has 15 residues. Per germline, CDR1 MDHEN and CDR2 SYDVKM. The CDR3 DNA follows: TGTGCCAGCAGTCTGGAGACAAAGAACACCGGGGAGCTGTTTTTT. The encoded protein is CASSLETKNTGELFF.

This clonotype has a count of ten or more. The chain has TRBV12-3 or TRBV12-4 and TRBJ1-1; TRBD1 matches at 8 bases. CDR3 size: 12 residues. V trimming: 9 bases; J trimming: 1 base; junction bases outside the gene matches: 1. This CDR3 is CASGQGNTEAFF. The DNA for the CDR3 is TGTGCCAGTGGACAGGGGAACACTGAAGCTTTCTTT.

This clonotype was seen at least ten times. This chain uses TRBV29-1 with TRBJ1-1, with D perhaps TRBD1 (5 bases). The CDR3 runs to 13 residues. V was clipped by 5 bases and J by 3 bases, with 13 bases between them. CDR1 is SQVTM and CDR2 is ANQGSEA in the germline V gene. CDR3 amino acids: CSVIQVSHTEAFF. CDR3 nucleotides: TGCAGCGTTATACAGGTTTCTCACACTGAAGCTTTCTTT.

This clonotype was picked up a small number of times. The chain joins TRBV7-2 to TRBJ2-3, with 8 bases matching TRBD1. The length of the CDR3 is 13 residues. The germline V gene has CDR1 SGHTA and CDR2 FQGNSA. After removal of 10 bases from V and 2 bases from J, the junction contained 5 bases not matched to a gene. CDR3 coding DNA: TGTGCCATTGGACAGGGTACCACAGATACGCAGTATTTT. Protein sequence: CAIGQGTTDTQYF.

This clonotype was detected many times. The V gene is TRBV10-3, the J gene TRBJ2-1; no firm D call. Germline-derived CDR1 and CDR2 are ENHRY and SYGVKD. The CDR3 spans 14 residues. Trimming cost V 5 bases and J 8 bases, with 16 bases left between them. The CDR3 loop is CAISSEERYDEQFF. The DNA for the CDR3 is TGTGCCATCAGTAGCGAGGAGAGGTACGATGAGCAGTTCTTC.

The chain has TRBV7-2 and TRBJ2-5; D is unresolved. From germline, CDR1 is SGHTA and CDR2 FQGNSA. The CDR3 loop spans 10 amino acids. Trimming took off 4 bases at V and 7 bases at J, with 4 bases between the two ends. CDR3 DNA sequence: TGTGCCAGCAGCTCCGGGACCCAGTACTTC. This sequence encodes CASSSGTQYF.